This TCR beta chain was sequenced during a study of beta chain features in type 1 diabetes. Study-level points and caveats: A closer apparent resemblance between naive, central memory and Treg TCRB repertoires was seen in patients than in healthy donors. More deletions and fewer insertions at VDJ junctions were seen in type 1 diabetes patients.

From germline, CDR1 is SSHAT and CDR2 FNYEAQ (reference sequence). Trimming took off 3 bases at V and 4 bases at J, with 12 bases between the two ends. CDR3 length equals 14 residues. What was sequenced were expressed TCRB transcripts, since all of the isolated RNA had been reverse transcribed. TCRdb's table, derived via immunoSEQ multiplex PCR, lists solely in-frame clones and lacks some. There are about 220,000 clones in the sample; 11% occur only once, and over 1% lies in the top ten. Comments on this clone: As yet, its antigen is unknown.

This clonotype was sampled from a man between 18 and 29 years old in good health. V is TRBV7-7 and J is TRBJ2-5, with D perhaps assigned TRBD1 or TRBD2 (5 bases each). The source material was central memory CD4+ T cells from blood. The CDR3 DNA follows: TGTGCCAGCAGCTTCTCAGGGAGCGGAGAGACCCAGTACTTC. This codes for CASSFSGSGETQYF.